Listed below are T cell receptor beta chains from one sample, sequenced in a study of regulatory T cells in long-lasting Graves disease. TCRdb called the multiplex PCR reads again in MiXCR, with one record for every CDR3 protein. The sample shows approximately 400,000 distinct CDR3 sequences, roughly 20% of them seen only once. The sample consisted of peripheral blood mononuclear cells (PBMCs), taken when the disease was refractory, from a patient treated with antithyroid drugs. The source is a woman between 40 and 50 years old with Graves disease. Each CDR3 is given without its conserved first and last residue.

TRBV28,ASSPHSGLDDEQY
TRBV30,AGTGEETQY
TRBV9,ASSNYPDTEAF
TRBV10-3,AITGQGNYGYT
TRBV28,ASSLLAGDETQY
TRBV9,ASSGRGSEAF
TRBV11-2,ASSLGYRGQETQY
TRBV5-1,ASSLELAPQETQY
TRBV4-1,ASSQEGVETQY
TRBV3-1,ASTKLAGGGTQY
TRBV20-1,SGRTGHYEQY
TRBV5-6,ASGHYQETQY
TRBV6-1,ASSEALRGYYTGELF
TRBV3-1,ASSPQGGEQF
TRBV28,ASSLTSGRYEQY
TRBV2,ASSRQGSSYEQY
TRBV5-1,ASGQAQNTEAF
TRBV24-1,ATSDPFKSSGANVLT
TRBV12-3/TRBV12-4,ASRHTYTEAF
TRBV4-2,ASSQVPATNEKLF
TRBV29-1,SVRTGLSYEQY
TRBV28,ASSTPARETQY
TRBV30,AWRSGVRLGEQY
TRBV28,ASSLERRHSNQPQH
TRBV6-1,ASSEQVTGGQETQY
TRBV18,ASSPVIQGDETQY
TRBV5-1,ASSLGSTANTGELF
TRBV5-1,ASSSDFRGYT
TRBV19,ASSITVYNEQF
TRBV19,ASFRSYNEQF
TRBV4-1,ASSQDRSGTETQY
TRBV27,ASSLWSGHGERSGKF
TRBV3-1,ASSQDQGSYNEQF
TRBV6-1,ASSITTGTGNTIY
TRBV19,ASSRDPRTEQF
TRBV6-1,ASSETGTPMGANVLT
TRBV28,ATNGGDRLQETQY
TRBV6-2/TRBV6-3,ATSRDYLSNEQF
TRBV28,ASSQLAAANTGELF
TRBV25-1,ASSMIGGDTQY
TRBV6-1,ASSEFRGDLRGVGVQETQY
TRBV11-3,ASSLGYDTQY
TRBV6-5,ASSYGDRPTYEQY
TRBV7-2,ASSRFSSYEQY
TRBV30,AWSLAGGVEQY
TRBV2,ASSGRVVNEKLF
TRBV25-1,ASSGGPGNTIY
TRBV15,ATSRVPSYEQY
TRBV19,ASIGLMSNQPQH